One T cell receptor (beta chain) is described in this entry. This sample stems from a study of cytomegalovirus exposure and HLA in healthy donors. PCR involved 60 Vbeta and 13 Jbeta primers. Sequenced by immunoSEQ multiplex PCR; TCRdb stores in-frame clones only, minus some. The table records 110,000 or so clones, 70% to 85% of them present only once. With V trimmed by 1 base and J by 5 bases, 0 bases remained unmatched. This CDR3 comprises 13 residues. Germline V gives CDR1 SGHVS, CDR2 FNYEAQ. Sequencing was performed on PBMCs. The sequence was collected from a woman under 30 in good health and CMV-seronegative. The chain is built from TRBV7-6 and TRBJ2-5, with 8 nucleotides matching TRBD1. CDR3 DNA: TGTGCCAGCAGCTTAGGGACAGGGGAGACCCAGTACTTC. This encodes CASSLGTGETQYF.